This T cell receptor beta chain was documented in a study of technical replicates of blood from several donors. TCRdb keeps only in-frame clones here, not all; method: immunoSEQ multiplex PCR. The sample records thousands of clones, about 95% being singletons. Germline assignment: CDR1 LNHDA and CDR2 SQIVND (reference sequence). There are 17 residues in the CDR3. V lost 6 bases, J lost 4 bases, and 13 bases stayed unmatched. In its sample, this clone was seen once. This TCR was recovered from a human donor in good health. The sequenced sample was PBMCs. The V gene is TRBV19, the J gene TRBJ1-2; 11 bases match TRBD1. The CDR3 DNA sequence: TGTGCCAGTAGCAGCGGACAGGGGGCGCGACCCCTCTATGGCTACACCTTC. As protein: CASSSGQGARPLYGYTF.